Listed here is a single TCR beta chain. The target antigen is unknown. Germline V gene sequence: CDR1 SGHAT, CDR2 FQNNGV. The CDR3 runs 16 residues. The trim removed 5 bases at V and 6 bases at J, leaving 11 bases unmatched. The data are from a study of T cell responses to AZD1222 COVID-19 vaccine. Regarding the study as a whole: Spike-specific TCR breadth and depth went up after people got two AZD1222 doses.

This table comes from immunoSEQ multiplex PCR, and its TCRdb copy is limited to in-frame clones, with some not included. The sample lists about 100,000 clones, about 90% seen once, with approximately 15% in the top ten. Source: peripheral blood, taken on day 0 of AZD1222 vaccination. This clonotype was sampled from an adult in good health. The chain combines TRBV11-2 with TRBJ2-2; TRBD2 matches at 8 bases. The CDR3 loop is CASSPLSGGPSGELFF. The CDR3 bases are TGTGCCAGCAGCCCCCTCTCGGGAGGGCCTTCCGGGGAGCTGTTTTTT.